This T cell receptor (beta chain) was identified in a study of CD8+ T cells in alopecia areata. Study-level background: Severity among treated patients was scored by the percentage of scalp area affected.

The table lists this clone with a count of one. The antigen remains undetermined. Extracted RNA was reverse transcribed into cDNA, the sequencing template. Data came from immunoSEQ multiplex PCR; TCRdb stores just in-frame clones and leaves some out. Among about 290,000 clones, 58% were seen once, and the ten largest hold more than 1.5%. The V gene's germline CDR1 is MNHEY and CDR2 SMNVEV (reference sequence). The CDR3 is 17 amino acids. V dropped 5 bases and J dropped 3; count of bases not matched to a gene: 8. Study outcomes and limitations: Clonality was higher in lesional than normal scalp, especially in alopecia totalis/universalis.

Sample treatment: oral pan-JAK inhibitor, 5-10 mg twice daily. This chain connects TRBV27 to TRBJ2-3; 13 bases fit TRBD2. Sequenced material: CD4+ T cells sorted from blood, taken at week 24, from a patient treated with tofacitinib. This clonotype was sampled from a human donor with alopecia areata. Written as DNA, the CDR3 is TGTGCCAGCAGTCCCATACGGACTAGCGGGGGAACAGATACGCAGTATTTT. Protein: CASSPIRTSGGTDTQYF.